Below, 19 T cell receptor beta chains from the same sample are listed, as sequenced in a study of technical replicates of blood from a handful of donors. Sequencing was performed with immunoSEQ multiplex PCR; in TCRdb, only in-frame clones are kept and a portion is missing. The table shows fewer than 100,000 clones, with approximately 90% occurring only once. Sequencing was carried out using T cells isolated from PBMCs. Every receptor here comes from a human donor in good health.

This clone was observed a single time. The chain links TRBV27 to TRBJ2-3; 8 nucleotides match TRBD2. This CDR3 has 17 residues. The J segment lost 4 bases and the V segment lost 5 bases, leaving 14 bases of the junction unmatched. Germline V gives CDR1 MNHEY, CDR2 SMNVEV (reference sequence). CDR3 amino acids: CASSPSPLAGGADTQYF. DNA of the CDR3: TGTGCCAGCAGTCCATCACCCCTGGCGGGAGGCGCAGATACGCAGTATTTT.

The chain joins TRBV28 to TRBJ2-7; TRBD2 might be the D (5 bases). V dropped 8 bases and J dropped 2 bases, with 16 bases sitting between them. Germline-derived CDR1 and CDR2 are MDHEN and SYDVKM. The CDR3 runs 14 residues. The CDR3 protein is CASLHGSRTYEQYF. The DNA of the CDR3 is TGTGCCAGCCTTCATGGGAGCAGGACCTACGAGCAGTACTTC.

The rearrangement joins TRBV18 to TRBJ1-3, with 9 nucleotides matching TRBD1. Trimming cost V 3 bases and J 7 bases; bases outside gene matches: 10. This CDR3 has 16 residues. Germline CDR1 reads KGHSH; CDR2 reads LQKENI. Here the CDR3 reads CASSPTGTGFLNTIYF. In nucleotides, the CDR3 is TGTGCCAGCTCACCTACCGGGACAGGGTTTTTGAACACCATATATTTT.

V gene TRBV11-2 combines with J gene TRBJ1-2; 12 positions match TRBD1. V gave up 5 bases and J gave up 2 bases; unmatched junction bases: 9. CDR3 size: 17 residues. Per germline, CDR1 SGHAT and CDR2 FQNNGV. Here the CDR3 DNA reads TGTGCCAGCAGCCCGGGACAGGGGGCATTCTTAAACTATGGCTACACCTTC. Protein: CASSPGQGAFLNYGYTF.

The chain recombines TRBV2 with TRBJ1-1; no clear D gene. Germline CDR1 and CDR2: SNHLY and FYNNEI. The CDR3 consists of 14 residues. V shed 8 bases and J shed 5 bases, with 18 bases lying between them. The CDR3 loop is CASLIASPETEAFF. CDR3 nucleotide sequence: TGTGCCAGCCTCATTGCCTCCCCCGAGACTGAAGCTTTCTTT. Based on the CDR3 plus reference TRBV2 and TRBJ1-1, the full variable domain is EPEVTQTPSHQVTQMGQEVILRCVPISNHLYFYWYRQILGQKVEFLVSFYNNEISEKSEIFDDQFSVERPDGSNFTLKIRSTKLEDSAMYFCASLIASPETEAFFGQGTRLTVV.

The chain links TRBV9 to TRBJ2-3; the D gene is possibly TRBD2 (7 bases). CDR1 is SGDLS, CDR2 YYNGEE, per germline. This CDR3 comprises 16 residues. The V end was cut by 0 bases, the J end by 0 bases, with 11 bases between. CDR3 in amino acids: CASSVGGGHSTDTQYF. The CDR3 DNA reads TGTGCCAGCAGCGTAGGCGGGGGCCATAGCACAGATACGCAGTATTTT.

The chain employs TRBV11-2 and TRBJ2-7; 9 positions match TRBD2. CDR1 SGHAT and CDR2 FQNNGV come from the germline V gene. This CDR3 contains 17 residues. J was trimmed by 5 bases and V by 2 bases; bases with no gene match: 13. CDR3 sequence reads: CASSLIFGLAGRDEQYF. CDR3 bases: TGTGCCAGCAGCTTAATTTTTGGCCTAGCGGGAAGGGACGAGCAGTACTTC.

The V and J genes are TRBV5-4 and TRBJ2-7; D unclear. V lost 0 bases, J lost 7 bases, and 8 bases lay in between. The V gene's germline CDR1 is SGHNT and CDR2 YYREEE (reference sequence). This CDR3 is 12 amino acids long. The CDR3 protein is CASSLGFGEQYF. In DNA, the CDR3 is TGTGCCAGCAGCTTGGGGTTCGGGGAGCAGTACTTC.

The chain carries TRBV28 and TRBJ2-7; 13 bases match TRBD2. The CDR3 length is 14 residues. Per germline, CDR1 MDHEN and CDR2 SYDVKM. The trim removed 5 bases at V and 3 bases at J, leaving 1 base unmatched. The chain's CDR3 is CASSRTSGSYEQYF. The CDR3 bases are TGTGCCAGCAGTCGGACTAGCGGGAGCTACGAGCAGTACTTC. Full variable domain (remainder filled in from reference TRBV28 and TRBJ2-7): DVKVTQSSRYLVKRTGEKVFLECVQDMDHENMFWYRQDPGLGLRLIYFSYDVKMKEKGDIPEGYSVSREKKERFSLILESASTNQTSMYLCASSRTSGSYEQYFGPGTRLTVT.

This chain links TRBV19 with TRBJ2-7; 13 bases align to TRBD2. The J segment lost 4 bases and the V segment lost 5 bases, leaving 2 bases of the junction unmatched. Germline CDR1 reads LNHDA; CDR2 reads SQIVND (reference sequence). The CDR3 totals 14 residues. CDR3 nucleotides: TGTGCCAGTAGTTGGACTAGCGGGAGTTACGAGCAGTACTTC. It yields the protein CASSWTSGSYEQYF. Supplemented by reference TRBV19 and TRBJ2-7, the full variable domain reads DGGITQSPKYLFRKEGQNVTLSCEQNLNHDAMYWYRQDPGQGLRLIYYSQIVNDFQKGDIAEGYSVSREKKESFPLTVTSAQKNPTAFYLCASSWTSGSYEQYFGPGTRLTVT.

The rearrangement links TRBV11-2 to TRBJ1-1; D is uncertain. Germline CDR1 reads SGHAT; CDR2 reads FQNNGV. V shed 4 bases and J shed 0 bases, with 12 bases lying between them. The CDR3 loop spans 15 amino acids. CDR3 loop: CASSSLAVMNTEAFF. DNA for the CDR3: TGTGCCAGCAGCTCCCTGGCAGTCATGAACACTGAAGCTTTCTTT.

The chain links TRBV7-2 to TRBJ1-2, with D hard to call. The CDR3 consists of 12 residues. Germline lookup yields CDR1 SGHTA and CDR2 FQGNSA. Trimming cost V 0 bases and J 5 bases, with 4 bases left between them. CDR3 sequence (DNA): TGTGCCAGCAGCTTAGCTTTATATGGCTACACCTTC. Translated, it gives CASSLALYGYTF.

The chain uses TRBV27 and TRBJ1-1, with 7 positions matching TRBD1. Germline V gene sequence: CDR1 MNHEY, CDR2 SMNVEV (reference sequence). V was clipped by 6 bases and J by 5 bases; unmatched bases: 3. The CDR3 loop spans 12 amino acids. The CDR3: CASSPQGTEAFF. The CDR3 nucleotides are TGTGCCAGCAGCCCACAGGGGACTGAAGCTTTCTTT.

The chain has TRBV14 and TRBJ2-1; 7 bases agree with TRBD1. The germline gives CDR1 SGHDN, CDR2 FVKESK. This CDR3 contains 15 residues. Germline trimming cut 4 bases from V and 3 bases from J; bases unmatched to any gene: 6. The CDR3 nucleotides are TGTGCCAGCAGCCCCGGGGACAGCATCTACAATGAGCAGTTCTTC. Protein: CASSPGDSIYNEQFF.

The gene calls are TRBV2 and TRBJ2-3; 13 bases line up with TRBD2. V dropped 10 bases and J dropped 3; count of bases not matched to a gene: 16. This CDR3 comprises 18 residues. Per germline, CDR1 SNHLY and CDR2 FYNNEI. The CDR3 here is CATAKETSGGPFTDTQYF. CDR3 DNA: TGTGCCACCGCCAAAGAGACTAGCGGGGGGCCCTTTACAGATACGCAGTATTTT.

The V gene is TRBV29-1, the J gene TRBJ2-2, with a weak D call TRBD2 (6 bases). The V and J ends lost 6 bases and 6 bases respectively, with 17 bases between them. This CDR3 is built from 14 residues. Germline V gene data show CDR1 as SQVTM and CDR2 as ANQGSEA. This chain's CDR3 is CSVVDYTLPGELFF. The CDR3 DNA sequence: TGCAGCGTCGTGGACTATACCTTGCCCGGGGAGCTGTTTTTT.

This clone showed up just a few times. The genes are TRBV7-9 and TRBJ1-1; the match to TRBD1 covers 7 bases. Trimming cost V 2 bases and J 5 bases; bases outside gene matches: 8. Germline V gives CDR1 SEHNR, CDR2 FQNEAQ (reference sequence). The CDR3 has 15 amino acids. CDR3 in amino acids: CASSLSRARGTEAFF. The CDR3 region has the DNA TGTGCCAGCAGCTTATCTAGGGCCAGGGGGACTGAAGCTTTCTTT. Combining the CDR3 with reference TRBV7-9 and TRBJ1-1 gives the whole variable domain DTGVSQNPRHKITKRGQNVTFRCDPISEHNRLYWYRQTLGQGPEFLTYFQNEAQLEKSRLLSDRFSAERPKGSFSTLEIQRTEQGDSAMYLCASSLSRARGTEAFFGQGTRLTVV.

The chain couples TRBV9 to TRBJ1-1; D is uncertain. The V and J ends lost 3 bases and 4 bases respectively, with 22 bases between them. This CDR3 contains 17 residues. Germline CDR1 reads SGDLS; CDR2 reads YYNGEE. This chain's CDR3 is CASSAHSKTGGSTEAFF. The CDR3 bases are TGTGCCAGCAGCGCACATAGTAAAACCGGTGGGAGCACTGAAGCTTTCTTT.

The J gene is TRBJ2-5, the V gene TRBV29-1, with 10 bases identical to TRBD1. The CDR3 is made up of 12 amino acids. The trim removed 7 bases at V and 9 bases at J, leaving 8 bases unmatched. Germline loops: CDR1 SQVTM, CDR2 ANQGSEA. The CDR3 loop reads CSAAGTGDAQYF. CDR3 DNA: TGCAGCGCCGCCGGGACAGGGGACGCCCAGTACTTC.